Shown below are 21 T cell receptor beta chains from a single sample sequenced in a study of CXCR3-negative and CXCR3-positive naive CD8 T cells. Through 5' RACE with UMI labels, the TRB cDNA libraries were prepared. TCRdb reprocessed the 5' RACE reads and reports one entry per CDR3 protein, with no DNA. This sample contains roughly 40,000 distinct CDR3 sequences. The sample comprised naive CXCR3- CD8+ T cells from blood. Subset indicated: CD45RO-CCR7+CD27+CD95- naive CD8+ T cells lacking CXCR3 (TNR3-). The source of these receptors is a human donor in good health. Some clones in this sample may be carry-over from other donors' samples.

The chain is built from TRBV4-3 and TRBJ2-3; TCRdb designates TRBD1, a call that cannot be tested without DNA. CDR1 and CDR2 from the germline V gene are LGHNA and YSLEER. This CDR3 has 16 amino acids. The CDR3 loop reads CASSQEGDRDTDTQYF.

V is TRBV5-6 and J is TRBJ2-2; absent DNA, TCRdb's TRBD2 call cannot be checked. The CDR3 spans 15 residues. Looked up from germline, CDR1 is SGHDT and CDR2 is YYEEEE. This CDR3 reads CASSFGTSNTGELFF.

V gene TRBV5-1 combines with J gene TRBJ2-7; no DNA is available, so the TRBD1 call from TCRdb remains unchecked. Germline values: CDR1 SGHRS, CDR2 YFSETQ. This CDR3 has 15 amino acids. The CDR3 loop reads CASSLDPDNAYEQYF.

The chain employs TRBV28 and TRBJ2-1. The V gene's germline CDR1 is MDHEN and CDR2 SYDVKM. The CDR3 is 11 amino acids. CDR3 residues: CASSDEEKQFF.

CDR3 sequence: CSARDLAVTGELFF. The chain is built from TRBV20-1 and TRBJ2-2. Germline values: CDR1 DFQATT, CDR2 SNEGSKA (reference sequence). This CDR3 is 14 amino acids long.

The chain has TRBV5-5 and TRBJ2-7; TCRdb proposes TRBD1, but this gene call is untestable without DNA. Germline V gives CDR1 SGHKS, CDR2 YYEKEE (reference sequence). The CDR3 totals 15 residues. The CDR3 loop reads CASSSPTTSSYEQYF. Drawing the rest from reference TRBV5-5 and TRBJ2-7, the complete variable domain is DAGVTQSPTHLIKTRGQQVTLRCSPISGHKSVSWYQQVLGQGPQFIFQYYEKEERGRGNFPDRFSARQFPNYSSELNVNALLLGDSALYLCASSSPTTSSYEQYFGPGTRLTVT.

This chain joins TRBV29-1 and TRBJ2-2; the TCRdb call, TRBD2, lacks DNA for checking. This CDR3 is built from 15 residues. Germline lookup yields CDR1 SQVTM and CDR2 ANQGSEA. CDR3 region: CSVVSGSSGAGELFF.

This chain connects TRBV7-9 to TRBJ2-7. Germline V CDR1 and CDR2: SEHNR, FQNEAQ (reference sequence). The CDR3 extends over 12 amino acids. CDR3 residues: CASSDESNEQYF.

The rearrangement links TRBV5-5 to TRBJ2-1; lacking DNA, the TRBD1 call made by TCRdb goes unchecked. Germline loops: CDR1 SGHKS, CDR2 YYEKEE (reference sequence). The CDR3 is 12 amino acids. The CDR3 reads CASSYVGDEQFF.

V gene TRBV7-9 combines with J gene TRBJ2-1; TCRdb's D call, TRBD2, is unchecked because there is no DNA. The CDR3 extends over 15 amino acids. CDR1 and CDR2 from the germline V gene are SEHNR and FQNEAQ (reference sequence). This CDR3 is CASEQREGPYNEQFF.

The V call is TRBV28, the J call TRBJ2-7; TCRdb's D gene call, TRBD1, goes unchecked for lack of DNA. Germline V gene data show CDR1 as MDHEN and CDR2 as SYDVKM. The CDR3 consists of 14 residues. CDR3 loop: CASLKGGSSYEQYF.

The V and J genes are TRBV20-1 and TRBJ2-7. Germline CDR1 and CDR2: DFQATT and SNEGSKA (reference sequence). The CDR3 has 13 amino acids. The CDR3 spells CSARGNVDYEQYF.

The chain employs TRBV29-1 and TRBJ2-4; there is no DNA to check the TCRdb D call of TRBD2. The germline gives CDR1 SQVTM, CDR2 ANQGSEA. CDR3 length: 13 amino acids. The CDR3 reads CSVVQGLQNIQYF.

V is TRBV11-3 and J is TRBJ2-3; absent DNA, TCRdb's TRBD1 call cannot be checked. The CDR3 is 16 residues long. CDR1 and CDR2 from the germline V gene are SGHNT and YENEEA. The CDR3 loop reads CASSLEDGRPADTQYF. Based on the CDR3 plus reference TRBV11-3 and TRBJ2-3, the full variable domain is EAGVVQSPRYKIIEKKQPVAFWCNPISGHNTLYWYLQNLGQGPELLIRYENEEAVDDSQLPKDRFSAERLKGVDSTLKIQPAELGDSAVYLCASSLEDGRPADTQYFGPGTRLTVL.

The chain uses TRBV29-1 and TRBJ1-2; TCRdb's D gene call, TRBD1, goes unchecked for lack of DNA. The CDR3 is made up of 11 amino acids. Germline V gene lookup returns CDR1 SQVTM and CDR2 ANQGSEA. Here the CDR3 reads CSAHTGFGYTF.

The chain recombines TRBV29-1 with TRBJ2-7; TCRdb's D call, TRBD1, is unchecked because there is no DNA. There are 13 residues in the CDR3. Germline CDR1 SQVTM, CDR2 ANQGSEA. The chain's CDR3 is CSIGQGVSYEQYF.

This chain uses TRBV4-3 with TRBJ2-5. The CDR3 totals 17 residues. In germline, CDR1 is LGHNA, CDR2 YSLEER. This CDR3 is CASSQDQRTRYQETQYF.

The rearrangement joins TRBV29-1 to TRBJ2-3. The CDR3 runs to 11 residues. In germline, CDR1 is SQVTM, CDR2 ANQGSEA. The CDR3 sequence is CSVPRADTQYF.

The rearrangement uses TRBV12-3 or TRBV12-4 and TRBJ1-2; TCRdb returns TRBD1, unconfirmable since there is no DNA. CDR3 length: 12 amino acids. This CDR3 is CASSPPNYGYTF.

The chain has TRBV9 and TRBJ2-3. Germline V gene lookup returns CDR1 SGDLS and CDR2 YYNGEE. The CDR3 extends over 16 amino acids. CDR3 loop: CASSVVSGIRTDTQYF.

The rearrangement uses TRBV28 and TRBJ2-4; TCRdb's D call of TRBD2 is untestable without DNA. Germline V CDR1 and CDR2: MDHEN, SYDVKM. The length of the CDR3 is 15 residues. The CDR3 loop is CASSSLAGTKNIQYF. The full variable domain, with the rest looked up from reference TRBV28 and TRBJ2-4, is DVKVTQSSRYLVKRTGEKVFLECVQDMDHENMFWYRQDPGLGLRLIYFSYDVKMKEKGDIPEGYSVSREKKERFSLILESASTNQTSMYLCASSSLAGTKNIQYFGAGTRLSVL.